What follows is one TCR beta chain and its context. The antigen it binds to is not known. No qualities accompany the bases; no much larger clone lies one base away. The data derive from a study of cytomegalovirus exposure and HLA in healthy donors (dated by TCRdb to 2016 to 2017). Concerning the study at large: In an earlier analysis of 587 of the donors, 250 to 300 Gb of sequence data and some 120 million unique TCR beta sequences from roughly 200 million T cells were reported. The T cell repertoires of 670 or so subjects were profiled by immunosequencing and related to cytomegalovirus serostatus. In addition to the first cohort of 666 subjects, a separate validation cohort of some 120 different subjects was used. Every discovery cohort repertoire had been produced on one sequencing platform. To predict cytomegalovirus infection status, the study brought together high-throughput TCR immunosequencing, statistical association of individual TCRs with disease status, and machine learning. HLA typing covered class I and class II loci at four-digit resolution. A later genetic analysis used genome-wide SNP genotypes for about 60% of the roughly 700 donors, treating that subset as a discovery cohort. Among the approximately 430 genotyped donors, approximately 81% belonged to the genetic ancestry cluster associated with self-reported Caucasian donors. Typing coverage differed by locus: A, B, C, DRB1 and DQB1 were typed in about 620-630 donors, DQA1 in 500 to 550, DPA1 in 606, and DPB1 in 400 to 480. In an earlier analysis of roughly 600 of the donors, high-throughput TCR beta sequencing was used to judge whether each TCR beta V gene segment behaved as functional or pseudogenic. A later analysis re-analyzed previously published TCR beta repertoires from roughly 600 donors and added high-resolution HLA genotyping to study TCR occurrence patterns. Several DR-DQ haplotypes were treated as single units for association and clustering because of strong linkage in the cohort. Rather than drawing on any new phenotypic data, the later analysis identified candidate immune exposures from TCR beta sequences and the way those sequences occurred across donors. An early release covering roughly 640 HLA-typed donors comprised approximately 290 gigabases of sequencing data and tens of millions of unique TCR sequences. Alongside the repertoire data, information on donor age, sex, ethnicity and CMV serostatus was compiled. Among around 400 genotyped donors of the cohort, an average of roughly 230,000 unique TCR beta nucleotide sequences was sequenced per donor, of which roughly 17% were non-productive. The study aimed to test whether signatures of past pathogen exposure could be identified by cataloging public T cell receptors.

There are 17 amino acids in the CDR3, from cysteine to phenylalanine inclusive. The sequence is cut down to CDR3 DNA, 51 bases in frame from base 1. Based on the germline V gene (reference sequence), the CDR1 and CDR2 sequences are MNHEY and SMNVEV. V loses 7 bases at its end and J loses 4 bases; junction bases beyond the gene matches: 15. The cohort comprised some 730 healthy bone marrow donors. At the time of sampling, all cohort members were nominally healthy, though unrecorded immune exposures were likely present. The donor was CMV seronegative and was included in the group of a few hundred seronegative cohort members. A peripheral blood sample was provided by each donor, and peripheral blood mononuclear cells were used for TCR beta sequencing. The Qiagen DNeasy Blood Extraction Kit was used to extract genomic DNA from the blood cell samples. Overall study results and their limits: Because counts were too low, 15 to 20 rarely observed V segments, including chromosome 9 orphons, were left out of the earlier analysis of a few hundred of the donors. When HLA alleles, especially DR and DQ, strongly co-occurred, TCR associations were difficult to assign to individual alleles. In a later analysis, the rate of TCR association differed among HLA loci, with DRB1 alleles having the most associated TCRs and HLA-C alleles having the fewest. In a later analysis, HLA-associated TCR beta chains were found to be more clonally expanded and to have lower generation probabilities than equally common non-associated chains. This cohort had only TCR beta chains sequenced, and the lack of alpha or paired-chain data limited which features could be detected. Immune exposure information for the cohort was limited to CMV serostatus. In a later analysis, most CMV-associated TCR beta chains were found to appear HLA-restricted, with HLA associations seemingly driven largely by CMV exposure. A further reported finding was that TCR beta sequences accurately predicted the HLA-A and HLA-B alleles for most subjects in the first cohort. A later genetic analysis associated a missense DCLRE1C variant with V-gene and J-gene trimming of TCR beta chains, and an independent cohort replicated the association. In an earlier analysis of fewer than 750 of the donors, most TCR beta V segments were observed in productive rearrangements about 87% or about 30% of the time, broadly matching IMGT annotations. The study gave a list of under 200 TCR beta chains associated with cytomegalovirus. HLA typing was unavailable for some donors at each locus, so association tests used only the typed subset. Cytomegalovirus status was reported to be diagnosed by the classifier with high specificity and sensitivity in both the original and validation cohorts. Some IMGT-functional V segments, including TRBV6-2 and TRBV6-3, could not be distinguished by the 87-base-pair reads and were therefore excluded. Presence/absence analyses assumed roughly uniform sequencing depth across donors, an assumption that may not hold. A group of highly shared sequence variants was considered likely to be a technical artifact of the sequencing pipeline. Correlated functional status among segregating V segments might reflect linkage disequilibrium, but an unknown experimental factor could not be ruled out. The authors suggested that the approach could potentially be generalized to other disease states and immunological phenotypes. According to a later analysis, parvovirus B19, influenza, CMV and Epstein-Barr virus appeared linked to several top co-occurrence clusters. At a false discovery rate of 0.05, a later analysis linked around 15,000 TCR beta sequences to specific HLA alleles. Most TCR sequences were observed very rarely across donors, whereas some public TCRs were present in many individuals. Three of the identified cytomegalovirus-associated TCR beta chains were confirmed in vitro to be specific for cytomegalovirus antigens. In a later genetic analysis, fewer N-insertions in productive TCRs were reported among donors in an Asian-associated ancestry cluster than the roughly 710-donor mean.

Libraries were made using the immunoSEQ multiplex PCR assay. A mixture of 60 forward primers for TCR Vbeta segments and 13 reverse primers for TCR Jbeta segments was used in the multiplex PCR. The CDR3 region of rearranged TCR beta genes was amplified from genomic DNA with a multiplex PCR assay. The amplified TCR beta libraries were sequenced on the Illumina HiSeq System as 87-base-pair reads. In the source study's methods: A later analysis tallied some 79 million unique TCR beta chains across the approximately 670 repertoires, and approximately 9.9 million of those chains were shared by two or more donors. To remove PCR and sequencing errors, raw reads were error-corrected and collapsed into unique sequences using a nearest-neighbor algorithm that merged closely related sequences. Alignment of CDR3 sequences to IMGT reference sequences was used to assign V, D and J gene segments. Each retained sequence needed at least a six-nucleotide match to both a V gene segment and a J gene segment. Rearrangements were called productive when the CDR3 lacked stop codons and stayed in frame with V and J; all others were non-productive. Following IMGT convention, CDR3 was defined as the stretch from the second conserved V-encoded cysteine to the conserved J-encoded phenylalanine. The earlier analysis of 450 to 750 of the donors excluded any sequence lacking an unambiguous match to a single V gene segment. An earlier analysis of approximately 590 of the donors classified V segments as functional when productive rearrangements were above 56.7% and as segregating when the standard deviation between donors was above 5%. A statistical classification framework was built for diagnosing cytomegalovirus status from the catalog of TCR beta chain sequences. V and J gene assignment, in a later analysis, came from comparing TCR nucleotide sequences with IMGT/GENE-DB human TR gene sequences. Using the TCRdist pipeline, a later analysis assigned CDR3 sequences along with most-parsimonious VDJ recombination scenarios. In a later analysis, each TCR beta chain was defined by its CDR3 amino acid sequence together with its V-gene family, and reads lacking a unique V-gene family were excluded. To address suspected cross-contamination and a sequencing artifact, a later analysis removed 592 highly shared, low-generation-probability nucleotide sequences. For each public chain, a later analysis derived a clonal expansion index from normalized ranks of inferred template counts within each repertoire. In a later analysis, generation probabilities were computed with a VDJ recombination model fitted to out-of-frame rearrangements, and the resulting probabilities were checked against IGoR. Hypergeometric tests were used in a later analysis to score TCR-TCR, TCR-HLA and TCR-CMV co-occurrence, with a repertoire-size bias correction applied to the TCR pairs. To estimate false discovery rates, a later analysis permuted the HLA or CMV assignments 20 times. In a later analysis, co-occurring TCRs were grouped using DBSCAN, and TCRdist sequence similarity was added for clustering within HLA-allele-positive subsets. For co-occurrence clustering, repertoires with fewer than 30,000 or more than 120,000 public chains were excluded, along with 4 to 6 repertoires with anomalous nucleotide sharing. In its TCRdb copy, this immuneACCESS table keeps in-frame sequences only and misses some clones. Where compared with another copy, unresolved V genes explain less than half of these, and the others have no known cause. That table supplies the V and J calls and clone size; D and trimming were determined from the DNA. Within this sample are about 150,000 clones, with around 75% of them counted one time only. The ten largest account for roughly 1.7% of the sample.

The sequence joins TRBV27 to TRBJ2-1, with 8 junctional bases fitting TRBD2. The sequenced sample consisted of PBMCs. The origin of this receptor is a woman aged 18-29 years in good health and CMV-seronegative. The CDR3: CASTPLLLAGLYNEQFF. At the DNA level, the sequence is TGTGCCAGCACCCCTTTACTCCTAGCGGGCCTATACAATGAGCAGTTCTTC.